This T cell receptor (beta chain) was found in a study of blood T cell repertoires in COVID-19. Looking at the study overall: COVID-19 samples from acute and convalescent phases originated in the United States, Italy and Spain. PBMCs, B-cell-depleted T cells, or T cells provided the cDNA or gDNA that made up the material.

This clone has just one count. The authors' processing: Amplification from reference gene primers served as the basis for estimated nucleated cell counts. Method: immunoSEQ multiplex PCR; TCRdb's copy keeps in-frame clones and lacks some. The V and J calls and clone size were taken over from that table, and D and trimming were inferred from the DNA. This table has some 35,000 clones, nearly 90% appearing once. Germline-derived CDR1 and CDR2 are SGHTA and FQGTGA. J gave up 3 bases and V 5 bases, and 9 bases lay outside the gene matches. The CDR3 spans 15 residues. This chain connects TRBV7-3 to TRBJ1-2; 7 bases are a match to TRBD1. The clonotype was recovered from a man between 65 and 85 years old with active COVID-19. What was sequenced was peripheral blood. This chain's CDR3 is CASSQGGGPHYGYTF. The CDR3, as DNA: TGTGCCAGCAGCCAGGGGGGCGGACCCCACTATGGCTACACCTTC.